This T cell receptor beta chain was documented in a study of T cells in Graves' hyperthyroidism and ophthalmopathy. In germline, CDR1 is DFQATT, CDR2 SNEGSKA (reference sequence). V lost 3 bases and J lost 5, with 12 bases in between. CDR3 length: 13 amino acids. Regions amplified from RNA transcripts were the TCR beta CDR3 regions. HTBI primers drove first-round RT-PCR of the TCR CDR3. TCRdb analysed the multiplex PCR reads with MiXCR anew, one entry per CDR3 protein. This repertoire shows 600,000 to 850,000 distinct CDR3 sequences, around 20% found once; its top ten account for over 15%. Uncontrolled infection, other autoimmune disease, pregnancy or lactation barred patients from enrollment. First hyperthyroidism diagnosis is when the blood sample was obtained, before any ophthalmopathy symptoms.

The chain combines TRBV20-1 with TRBJ2-3, with D tentatively TRBD2 (6 bases). This TCR came from a woman aged 50 to 60 with Graves' hyperthyroidism that later progressed to Graves' ophthalmopathy. The source material was blood. This CDR3 is CSASRRGGDTQYF. The CDR3 coding sequence is TGCAGTGCTAGTCGGCGGGGTGGAGATACGCAGTATTTT.